This T cell receptor (beta chain) is drawn from a study of cytomegalovirus exposure and HLA in healthy donors. The CDR3 spans 13 residues. Trimming left V 7 bases short and J 1 base short, with 10 bases between. The germline gives CDR1 MNHEY, CDR2 SVGAGI. This PCR relied on a set of 60 Vbeta primers and 13 Jbeta primers. The protocol was immunoSEQ multiplex PCR, while the TCRdb copy is restricted to in-frame clones and leaves out a portion. The table has 100,000 to 150,000 clones, about 71% seen once. The rearrangement links TRBV6-5 to TRBJ1-1; D is perhaps TRBD1 (6 bases). The TCR was taken from a woman aged 45-59 years in good health and CMV-seronegative. Sequenced sample: PBMCs. The CDR3 spells CASTKQGNTEAFF. CDR3 sequence (DNA): TGTGCCAGCACCAAACAGGGGAACACTGAAGCTTTCTTT.